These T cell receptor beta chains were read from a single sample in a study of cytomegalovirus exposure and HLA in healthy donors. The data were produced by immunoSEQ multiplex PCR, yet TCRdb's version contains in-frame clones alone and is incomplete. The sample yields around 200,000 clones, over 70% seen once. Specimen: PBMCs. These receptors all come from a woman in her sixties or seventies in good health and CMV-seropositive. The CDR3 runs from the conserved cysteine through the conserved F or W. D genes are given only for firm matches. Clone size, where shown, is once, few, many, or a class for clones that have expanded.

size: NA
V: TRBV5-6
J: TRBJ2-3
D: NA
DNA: TGTGCCAGCAGCTTTTACAGCAGCACAGATACGCAGTATTTT
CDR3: CASSFYSSTDTQYF

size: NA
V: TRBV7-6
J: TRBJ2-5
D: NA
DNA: TGTGCCAGCAGCTTAGATGGCGGGAATTTCCCCCAAGAGACCCAGTACTTC
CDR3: CASSLDGGNFPQETQYF

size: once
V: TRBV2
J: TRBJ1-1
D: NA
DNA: TGTGCCAGCAGTGAACTGGCTTTCTTT
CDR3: CASSELAFF

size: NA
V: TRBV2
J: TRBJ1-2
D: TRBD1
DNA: TGTGCCAGCAGGGGGACAGGTTGGGGCTACACCTTC
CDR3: CASRGTGWGYTF

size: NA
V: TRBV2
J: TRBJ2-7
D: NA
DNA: TGTGCCAGCAGCACCCCCAGGGTAGCACGGGACGAGCAGTACTTC
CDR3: CASSTPRVARDEQYF

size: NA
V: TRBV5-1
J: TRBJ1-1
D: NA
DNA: TGCGCCAGCAGCCCCGACAGGCTTGAAGCTTTCTTT
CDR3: CASSPDRLEAFF

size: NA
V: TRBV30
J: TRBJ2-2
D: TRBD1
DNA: TGTGCCTGGAGTGTATGGGGGACAGGCGGGGAGCTGTTTTTT
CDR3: CAWSVWGTGGELFF

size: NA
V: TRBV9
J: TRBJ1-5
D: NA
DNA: TGTGCCAGCAGCGACGGGGGGGGGAGCAATCAGCCCCAGCATTTT
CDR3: CASSDGGGSNQPQHF

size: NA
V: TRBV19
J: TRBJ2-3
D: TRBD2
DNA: TGTGCCAGTAGTATAGGACTAGCGTCTAGCACAGATACGCAGTATTTT
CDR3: CASSIGLASSTDTQYF

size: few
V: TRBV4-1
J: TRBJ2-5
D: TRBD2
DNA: TGCGCCAGCAGCCAGGCCCTAGCGGGCCCTAGGGAGACCCAGTACTTC
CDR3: CASSQALAGPRETQYF

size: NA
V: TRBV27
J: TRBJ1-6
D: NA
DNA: TGTGCCAGCAGTTTATTGACAGTGAATTCACCCCTCCACTTT
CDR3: CASSLLTVNSPLHF

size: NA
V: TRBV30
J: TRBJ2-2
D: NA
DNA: TGTGCCTGGAGTGTTTCTAGCGACACCGGGGAGCTGTTTTTT
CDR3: CAWSVSSDTGELFF

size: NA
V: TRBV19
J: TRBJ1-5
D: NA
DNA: TGTGCCAGTAGGCTACAGGCTGAGCCTCAGCCCCAGCATTTT
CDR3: CASRLQAEPQPQHF